Shown below are 16 T cell receptor beta chains from a single sample sequenced in a study of Ad26.COV2.S vaccination and SARS-CoV-2 variants. The treatment was: about 20 received Ad26.COV2.S at low or high dose, single or two shots; 5 received placebo; per-sample allocation not given. Sampling was performed 63 days after the first vaccine or placebo injection. Repertoires were generated with immunoSEQ multiplex PCR, while TCRdb's copy carries only in-frame clones and drops some. The repertoire holds about half a million clones, with around 89% as singletons. The sample was peripheral blood, taken in a trial of Ad26.COV2.S vaccine versus placebo. These receptors all stem from a person aged 18-60 years who received the Ad26.COV2.S COVID-19 vaccine or a placebo.

The chain combines TRBV5-1 with TRBJ2-1, with TRBD2 identical over 14 bases. The CDR3 loop spans 16 amino acids. Germline CDR1 SGHRS, CDR2 YFSETQ. With V trimmed by 4 bases and J by 9 bases, 9 bases remained unmatched. The DNA for the CDR3 is TGCGCCAGCAGCCCTTTGACTAGCGGGGGGGCGAGTGAGCAGTTCTTC. Protein sequence: CASSPLTSGGASEQFF.

V usage is TRBV3-1 (or the pseudogene TRBV3-2) and J usage is TRBJ1-4; D unresolved. V lost 0 bases to trimming and J lost 8 bases, with 10 bases between them. The CDR3 is 14 amino acids. Germline loops: CDR1 LGHDT, CDR2 YNNKEL (reference sequence). The CDR3 spells CASSQERVDEKLFF. The CDR3, as DNA: TGTGCCAGCAGCCAAGAGAGGGTGGACGAAAAACTGTTTTTT.

The chain recombines TRBV29-1 with TRBJ2-5; the D call may be TRBD1 or TRBD2 (5 bases each). The germline CDR1 and CDR2 sequences are SQVTM and ANQGSEA. The CDR3 contains 12 residues. V was shortened by 4 bases and J by 0 bases, with 6 bases between the two germline ends. The CDR3 reads CSVGGNQETQYF. The CDR3 DNA sequence: TGCAGCGTTGGGGGGAACCAAGAGACCCAGTACTTC.

The chain joins TRBV5-1 to TRBJ1-4, with 11 positions matching TRBD1. V was clipped by 4 bases and J by 8 bases; unmatched bases: 7. Germline V CDR1 and CDR2: SGHRS, YFSETQ. The CDR3 runs 15 residues. DNA of the CDR3: TGCGCCAGCAGCCCTGGACAGGGGGCGCGGGAAAAACTGTTTTTT. It encodes CASSPGQGAREKLFF.

The chain carries TRBV16 and TRBJ1-1, with D possibly TRBD1 on 5 matching bases. The CDR3 has 15 amino acids. The germline gives CDR1 KGHSY, CDR2 FQNENV. With 1 base removed from V and 1 base from J, the gap between germline ends came to 10 bases. For the CDR3, the DNA is TGTGCCAGCAGCCAATGGACGGGGGGGAACACTGAAGCTTTCTTT. Protein product: CASSQWTGGNTEAFF.

This chain joins TRBV6-5 and TRBJ2-1; 8 nucleotides line up with TRBD2. Germline CDR1 and CDR2: MNHEY and SVGAGI. The ends lost 8 bases at V and 6 bases at J; junction bases unmatched: 6. This CDR3 spans 13 amino acids. The CDR3 is CASGAGGPNEQFF. CDR3 coding DNA: TGTGCCAGCGGGGCGGGAGGTCCCAATGAGCAGTTCTTC.

The chain links TRBV9 to TRBJ2-1; 7 bases are shared with TRBD2. The CDR3 has 15 amino acids. With V trimmed by 4 bases and J by 3 bases, 7 bases remained unmatched. Germline loops: CDR1 SGDLS, CDR2 YYNGEE. CDR3: CASSRSGLYYNEQFF. The CDR3, as DNA: TGTGCCAGCAGCAGATCGGGACTATACTACAATGAGCAGTTCTTC.

The chain combines TRBV19 with TRBJ1-1, with TRBD1 matching over 10 bases. Trimming cost V 5 bases and J 11 bases; bases outside gene matches: 5. The CDR3 sequence is 12 residues long. Germline V gene lookup returns CDR1 LNHDA and CDR2 SQIVND (reference sequence). The CDR3, as DNA: TGTGCCAGTAGTGTCGGGACAGGGGACGCTTTCTTT. Its protein product is CASSVGTGDAFF.

V usage is TRBV5-1 and J usage is TRBJ2-6; 13 bases fit TRBD2. The J segment lost 1 base and the V segment lost 5 bases, leaving 6 bases of the junction unmatched. The CDR3 loop spans 18 amino acids. Looked up from germline, CDR1 is SGHRS and CDR2 is YFSETQ. CDR3 nucleotides: TGCGCCAGCAGTCCCGGACTAGCGGGAGTTTCTGGGGCCAACGTCCTGACTTTC. Protein: CASSPGLAGVSGANVLTF.

The chain recombines TRBV15 with TRBJ1-2; no firm D call. This CDR3 spans 14 amino acids. The ends were cut back, 3 bases at V and 3 bases at J, with 11 bases in the middle. Germline V gene lookup returns CDR1 LNHNV and CDR2 YYDKDF (reference sequence). CDR3 residues: CATSSQAGYYGYTF. The CDR3 nucleotides are TGTGCCACCAGCAGTCAGGCGGGCTACTATGGCTACACCTTC. Supplemented by reference TRBV15 and TRBJ1-2, the full variable domain reads DAMVIQNPRYQVTQFGKPVTLSCSQTLNHNVMYWYQQKSSQAPKLLFHYYDKDFNNEADTPDNFQSRRPNTSFCFLDIRSPGLGDTAMYLCATSSQAGYYGYTFGSGTRLTVV.

The chain joins TRBV28 to TRBJ2-5; D possibly corresponds to TRBD2 (5 bases). CDR3 length: 17 amino acids. Trimming shortened V by 5 bases and J by 5 bases, and 24 bases separated the two germline ends. Per germline, CDR1 MDHEN and CDR2 SYDVKM. CDR3 in amino acids: CASSPRSLLDDGETQYF. For the CDR3, the DNA is TGTGCCAGCAGTCCCCGGTCATTACTAGACGACGGGGAGACCCAGTACTTC.

The chain uses TRBV15 and TRBJ2-3; no clear D. The ends were cut back, 0 bases at V and 4 bases at J, with 11 bases in the middle. Germline CDR1 reads LNHNV; CDR2 reads YYDKDF (reference sequence). The CDR3 is 15 amino acids. In DNA form, the CDR3 reads TGTGCCACCAGCAGAGATTTGAGGCCCCCAGATACGCAGTATTTT. Amino acid sequence: CATSRDLRPPDTQYF.

This rearrangement joins TRBV28 to TRBJ1-3, with 7 positions matching TRBD1. Trimming removed 7 bases from V and 4 bases from J; junction bases left unmatched: 7. This CDR3 is built from 14 residues. From germline, CDR1 is MDHEN and CDR2 SYDVKM. The CDR3 DNA reads TGTGCCAGCAACACCGGGACAGAGGGAAACACCATATATTTT. Encoded protein: CASNTGTEGNTIYF.

This chain uses TRBV2 with TRBJ2-2; perhaps TRBD2 as D (5 bases). Germline V gene lookup returns CDR1 SNHLY and CDR2 FYNNEI. This CDR3 region has 13 residues. Trimming took off 6 bases at V and 5 bases at J, with 10 bases between the two ends. CDR3 protein: CASRQEETGELFF. The CDR3 DNA follows: TGTGCCAGCAGGCAGGAGGAGACCGGGGAGCTGTTTTTT.

The CDR3 DNA sequence: TGTGCCAGCAGCTTAGGGGGACAGGGTGCTGAAAAACTGTTTTTT. Amino acid sequence: CASSLGGQGAEKLFF. The chain couples TRBV7-9 to TRBJ1-4, with TRBD1 identical over 9 bases. J lost 7 bases, V lost 1 base, and 4 bases had no gene match. This CDR3 is built from 15 residues. Germline V lookup: CDR1 SEHNR, CDR2 FQNEAQ (reference sequence).

The chain has TRBV6-2 or TRBV6-3 and TRBJ2-2; D might be TRBD1 (5 bases). CDR1 and CDR2 (germline): MNHEY, SVGEGT. The ends were cut back, 0 bases at V and 6 bases at J, with 8 bases in the middle. The CDR3 spans 14 residues. For the CDR3, the DNA is TGTGCCAGCAGTTACTCCAGGGTTCCCGGGGAGCTGTTTTTT. This encodes CASSYSRVPGELFF.